Presented here are 30 T cell receptor beta chains from one specimen sequenced in a study of blood T cell repertoires in COVID-19. The method was immunoSEQ multiplex PCR; TCRdb's version includes in-frame clones alone and lacks a portion of them. This sample has approximately 280,000 clones, with approximately 89% found just once. The sequencing sample was made of peripheral blood. The receptor source for this set is a woman aged 55-70 years with acute or convalescent COVID-19.

The chain combines TRBV5-4 with TRBJ2-1, with TRBD2 matching over 11 bases. The junction had 4 bases not matched to a gene; V was cut back by 4 bases and J by 1 base. The CDR3 spans 16 residues. The germline gives CDR1 SGHNT, CDR2 YYREEE (reference sequence). In nucleotides, the CDR3 is TGTGCCAGCAGCCGAATAGCGGGGGGGTCCTACAATGAGCAGTTCTTC. Residues: CASSRIAGGSYNEQFF.

The chain is built from TRBV24-1 and TRBJ1-2; perhaps TRBD1 as D (6 bases). V was clipped by 2 bases and J by 7 bases, with 19 bases between them. Per germline, CDR1 KGHDR and CDR2 SFDVKD. The CDR3 totals 16 residues. CDR3 in amino acids: CATSDSGTPNLGGYTF. The CDR3 DNA sequence: TGTGCCACCAGTGATTCCGGGACACCTAACTTGGGTGGCTACACCTTC.

As regards this clone: Other DNA sequences in this sample translate to the same CDR3. The chain is built from TRBV12-3 or TRBV12-4 and TRBJ1-2, with D unclear. This CDR3 has 12 residues. V was trimmed by 2 bases and J by 7 bases, leaving 8 bases between them. CDR3 loop: CASSLRGGGYTF. CDR3 DNA: TGTGCCAGCAGTTTACGTGGCGGTGGCTACACCTTC.

The rearrangement links TRBV7-2 to TRBJ2-7; TRBD2 agrees at 13 bases. The germline V gene encodes CDR1 SGHTA and CDR2 FQGNSA. Trimming at V came to 6 bases and at J to 1 base, leaving 6 bases not matched to a gene. There are 16 residues in the CDR3. CDR3 DNA sequence: TGTGCCAGCAGACTAGCGGGGGGGCGAAGTTCCTACGAGCAGTACTTC. Translated, it gives CASRLAGGRSSYEQYF. Filled out from reference TRBV7-2 and TRBJ2-7, the complete variable domain reads GAGVSQSPSNKVTEKGKDVELRCDPISGHTALYWYRQSLGQGLEFLIYFQGNSAPDKSGLPSDRFSAERTGGSVSTLTIQRTQQEDSAVYLCASRLAGGRSSYEQYFGPGTRLTVT.

Comment on this clone: The sample has other DNA sequences that encode this CDR3 too. The chain carries TRBV7-9 and TRBJ2-3, with D tentatively TRBD1 (5 bases). Trimming took off 5 bases at V and 0 bases at J, with 9 bases between the two ends. CDR1 is SEHNR, CDR2 FQNEAQ, per germline (reference sequence). The CDR3 runs 14 residues. This CDR3 reads CASSLQGSTDTQYF. The CDR3 DNA is TGTGCCAGCAGCCTGCAGGGTAGCACAGATACGCAGTATTTT.

The genes are TRBV11-2 and TRBJ2-7; the match to TRBD2 covers 10 bases. Germline CDR1 is SGHAT and CDR2 is FQNNGV. Trimming cost V 7 bases and J 3 bases; bases outside gene matches: 6. There are 14 residues in the CDR3. CDR3 in amino acids: CASTTTSGLYEQYF. The CDR3 DNA reads as TGTGCCAGCACCACGACTAGCGGGCTCTACGAGCAGTACTTC.

This chain uses TRBV19 with TRBJ2-2, with 10 bases aligning to TRBD1. The CDR3 has 16 amino acids. In germline, CDR1 is LNHDA, CDR2 SQIVND (reference sequence). With 3 bases clipped from V and 5 bases from J, the junction kept 6 bases outside the gene matches. In nucleotides, the CDR3 is TGTGCCAGTAGTATGACAGGGGGCGCGGTAACCGGGGAGCTGTTTTTT. Translation: CASSMTGGAVTGELFF.

The chain employs TRBV28 and TRBJ2-5, with 11 bases fitting TRBD2. Germline CDR1 reads MDHEN; CDR2 reads SYDVKM. The CDR3 is 16 amino acids. V lost 5 bases to trimming and J lost 3 bases; unmatched junction nucleotides: 8. CDR3 bases: TGTGCCAGCAGTCCGCAACTAGCGGGGGAAGAAGAGACCCAGTACTTC. Translation: CASSPQLAGEEETQYF.

The chain carries TRBV4-1 and TRBJ1-1, with 7 bases fitting TRBD1. Trimming at V came to 2 bases and at J to 0 bases, leaving 6 bases not matched to a gene. This CDR3 comprises 16 residues. Germline assignment: CDR1 MGHRA and CDR2 YSYEKL. CDR3 bases: TGCGCCAGCAGCCAAAGTGGGGACAGAATGAACACTGAAGCTTTCTTT. This gives the protein CASSQSGDRMNTEAFF.

This clone was seen just once. The genes are TRBV9 and TRBJ2-5, with D hard to call. V was trimmed by 5 bases and J by 1 base, leaving 9 bases between them. The CDR3 sequence is 13 residues long. The germline V gene has CDR1 SGDLS and CDR2 YYNGEE. The DNA of the CDR3 is TGTGCCAGCAGTCGGGTCCCCCAAGAGACCCAGTACTTC. Translation gives CASSRVPQETQYF. Complete variable domain (other parts from reference TRBV9 and TRBJ2-5): DSGVTQTPKHLITATGQRVTLRCSPRSGDLSVYWYQQSLDQGLQFLIQYYNGEERAKGNILERFSAQQFPDLHSELNLSSLELGDSALYFCASSRVPQETQYFGPGTRLLVL.

V and J are TRBV28 and TRBJ2-3; 7 bases match TRBD1. V lost 3 bases, J lost 0 bases, and 3 bases stayed unmatched. The germline V gene has CDR1 MDHEN and CDR2 SYDVKM. The CDR3 contains 15 residues. As DNA, the CDR3 is TGTGCCAGCAGTTTGGGACAGACCAGCACAGATACGCAGTATTTT. This encodes CASSLGQTSTDTQYF. Filled out from reference TRBV28 and TRBJ2-3, the complete variable domain reads DVKVTQSSRYLVKRTGEKVFLECVQDMDHENMFWYRQDPGLGLRLIYFSYDVKMKEKGDIPEGYSVSREKKERFSLILESASTNQTSMYLCASSLGQTSTDTQYFGPGTRLTVL.

This clone was recorded once. The chain employs TRBV7-9 and TRBJ1-1; no reliable D call. The ends were cut back, 1 base at V and 4 bases at J, with 13 bases in the middle. Germline V gene data show CDR1 as SEHNR and CDR2 as FQNEAQ (reference sequence). This CDR3 is 15 amino acids long. As DNA, the CDR3 is TGTGCCAGCAGCTTAGGAGGGATACAGTCCACTGAAGCTTTCTTT. It specifies CASSLGGIQSTEAFF. The whole variable domain, filled in from reference TRBV7-9 and TRBJ1-1, reads DTGVSQNPRHKITKRGQNVTFRCDPISEHNRLYWYRQTLGQGPEFLTYFQNEAQLEKSRLLSDRFSAERPKGSFSTLEIQRTEQGDSAMYLCASSLGGIQSTEAFFGQGTRLTVV.

The genes are TRBV7-9 and TRBJ1-1; D unclear. V lost 5 bases and J 3 bases, leaving 16 bases between the germline ends. Germline V CDR1 and CDR2: SEHNR, FQNEAQ (reference sequence). CDR3 length: 15 residues. CDR3 DNA: TGTGCCAGCAGCCCCCCCAGAGGTGGGTACACTGAAGCTTTCTTT. It codes for CASSPPRGGYTEAFF.

This chain joins TRBV5-6 and TRBJ1-1; the D is unclear. The V end lost 5 bases, the J end lost 1 base, and 12 bases lay between the germline ends. Germline lookup yields CDR1 SGHDT and CDR2 YYEEEE. The CDR3 sequence is 14 residues long. CDR3 sequence reads: CASSSRVGNTEAFF. CDR3 coding DNA: TGTGCCAGCAGTTCTCGGGTAGGGAACACTGAAGCTTTCTTT.

This chain joins TRBV15 and TRBJ2-5, with TRBD2 matching over 10 bases. This CDR3 spans 15 amino acids. Germline V lookup: CDR1 LNHNV, CDR2 YYDKDF (reference sequence). V shed 1 base, J shed 5 bases, and the junction held 4 bases outside the gene matches. The CDR3 nucleotides are TGTGCCACCAGCAGAGGCCCAGCGGGGGGGGAGACCCAGTACTTC. It encodes CATSRGPAGGETQYF.

The V and J genes are TRBV5-4 and TRBJ2-6; perhaps TRBD1 as D (5 bases). The CDR3 has 17 amino acids. Germline CDR1 is SGHNT and CDR2 is YYREEE (reference sequence). V was clipped by 1 base and J by 0 bases, with 11 bases between them. The CDR3, as DNA: TGTGCCAGCAGCTTGTTAGGGGAAAGCTCTGGGGCCAACGTCCTGACTTTC. Residues: CASSLLGESSGANVLTF.

J is TRBJ1-1 and V is TRBV24-1, with D unclear. V lost 2 bases to trimming and J lost 10 bases, with 10 bases between them. The CDR3 runs to 12 residues. From germline, CDR1 is KGHDR and CDR2 SFDVKD. The CDR3 coding sequence is TGTGCCACCAGTGATTACTCCCGGGGAGCTTTCTTT. This encodes CATSDYSRGAFF.

The rearrangement uses TRBV27 and TRBJ1-1, with 10 bases that match TRBD1. Losses at the gene ends were 3 bases for V and 4 bases for J; bases not matched to a gene: 5. The CDR3 totals 15 residues. Germline CDR1 MNHEY, CDR2 SMNVEV (reference sequence). The CDR3 region has the DNA TGTGCCAGCAGTTTGACAGGGGGCAAGGGCACTGAAGCTTTCTTT. This gives the protein CASSLTGGKGTEAFF.

This chain uses TRBV7-8 with TRBJ1-1, with 9 bases identical to TRBD1. V gave up 5 bases and J gave up 5 bases; unmatched junction bases: 6. This CDR3 comprises 14 residues. Germline V lookup: CDR1 SGHVS, CDR2 FQNEAQ. The CDR3 bases are TGTGCCAGCAGCCGGGACAGGGTAGAGACTGAAGCTTTCTTT. Translation: CASSRDRVETEAFF.

V is TRBV6-5 and J is TRBJ1-1; TRBD1 might be the D (5 bases). Germline lookup yields CDR1 MNHEY and CDR2 SVGAGI. The CDR3 spans 12 residues. V was trimmed by 1 base and J by 7 bases, leaving 7 bases between them. This chain's CDR3 is CASSYYQGEAFF. As DNA, the CDR3 is TGTGCCAGCAGTTACTATCAGGGTGAAGCTTTCTTT.

The chain combines TRBV18 with TRBJ2-4, with TRBD2 matching 8 bases. The trim removed 2 bases at V and 0 bases at J, leaving 3 bases unmatched. The V gene's germline CDR1 is KGHSH and CDR2 LQKENI. There are 16 residues in the CDR3. Here the CDR3 DNA reads TGTGCCAGCTCACCATCTCTAGCGGGAGCCAAAAACATTCAGTACTTC. Its protein is CASSPSLAGAKNIQYF.

V usage is TRBV19 and J usage is TRBJ2-1, with D perhaps matching TRBD1 (6 bases). Trimming took off 5 bases at V and 9 bases at J, with 11 bases between the two ends. Germline values: CDR1 LNHDA, CDR2 SQIVND (reference sequence). CDR3 length: 12 residues. CDR3: CASSPRGIEQFF. DNA for the CDR3: TGTGCCAGTAGTCCTAGGGGGATTGAGCAGTTCTTC.

This rearrangement joins TRBV20-1 to TRBJ2-7; 8 positions agree with TRBD1. Germline assignment: CDR1 DFQATT and CDR2 SNEGSKA (reference sequence). The CDR3 contains 14 residues. V shed 3 bases, J shed 2 bases, and the junction held 6 bases outside the gene matches. CDR3 amino acids: CSASPGQAAYEQYF. DNA for the CDR3: TGCAGTGCTAGTCCGGGACAGGCGGCCTACGAGCAGTACTTC.

This chain joins TRBV7-9 and TRBJ1-4; 9 bases agree with TRBD1. Germline loops: CDR1 SEHNR, CDR2 FQNEAQ (reference sequence). The CDR3 length is 16 residues. Losses at the gene ends were 6 bases for V and 3 bases for J; bases not matched to a gene: 8. CDR3 nucleotides: TGTGCCAGCAGGTCCTTACAGGGGGCACCTAATGAAAAACTGTTTTTT. Protein sequence: CASRSLQGAPNEKLFF.

This clone was detected only once. The chain employs TRBV2 and TRBJ1-3, with TRBD1 identical over 7 bases. Looked up from germline, CDR1 is SNHLY and CDR2 is FYNNEI. This CDR3 contains 15 residues. J was trimmed by 3 bases and V by 5 bases; bases with no gene match: 7. The DNA of the CDR3 is TGTGCCAGCAGTCTACAGGGGTTAAGTGGAAACACCATATATTTT. Protein product: CASSLQGLSGNTIYF.

The J gene is TRBJ2-7, the V gene TRBV7-2; TRBD1 matches 8 bases. Germline CDR1 is SGHTA and CDR2 is FQGNSA. This CDR3 spans 14 amino acids. J gave up 3 bases and V 4 bases, and 5 bases lay outside the gene matches. The chain's CDR3 is CASSSDTGGYEQYF. The CDR3 region has the DNA TGTGCCAGCAGCTCCGACACAGGGGGCTACGAGCAGTACTTC.

The chain uses TRBV18 and TRBJ1-6, with 8 bases fitting TRBD1. J lost 7 bases, V lost 4 bases, and 9 bases had no gene match. CDR3 length: 16 residues. Germline lookup yields CDR1 KGHSH and CDR2 LQKENI. CDR3 coding DNA: TGTGCCAGCTCACGCGCGACAGGGGTAGGGAATTCACCCCTCCACTTT. Its protein is CASSRATGVGNSPLHF.

The genes are TRBV24-1 and TRBJ2-5; 8 nucleotides agree with TRBD2. The CDR3 has 16 residues. Germline V gene data show CDR1 as KGHDR and CDR2 as SFDVKD. V was clipped by 1 base and J by 1 base; unmatched bases: 4. The CDR3 loop is CATSDFPSGSQETQYF. CDR3 DNA: TGTGCCACCAGTGATTTTCCAAGCGGGAGCCAAGAGACCCAGTACTTC.

The chain uses TRBV28 and TRBJ1-5, with 10 positions matching TRBD1. The CDR3 runs 15 residues. J was trimmed by 4 bases and V by 5 bases; bases with no gene match: 5. Germline V lookup: CDR1 MDHEN, CDR2 SYDVKM. In DNA form, the CDR3 reads TGTGCCAGCAGTAGACAGGGGGCAGGTAATCAGCCCCAGCATTTT. Its translation is CASSRQGAGNQPQHF.

The chain recombines TRBV19 with TRBJ1-6, with D unresolved. Germline V lookup: CDR1 LNHDA, CDR2 SQIVND (reference sequence). CDR3 length equals 15 residues. V lost 0 bases, J lost 7 bases, and 10 bases lay in between. CDR3 sequence: CASSIEREGNSPLHF. The DNA for the CDR3 is TGTGCCAGTAGTATAGAGCGGGAAGGGAATTCACCCCTCCACTTT.